This section outlines one T cell receptor (beta chain) sequence together with its context. This sample is part of a study of blood T cell repertoires in COVID-19. Produced via immunoSEQ multiplex PCR; TCRdb's table is partial and in-frame only. This table holds fewer than 350,000 clones, 88% found once. The length of the CDR3 is 15 residues. V trimming: 2 bases; J trimming: 5 bases; junction bases outside the gene matches: 6. Germline V gives CDR1 KGHDR, CDR2 SFDVKD. This chain uses TRBV24-1 with TRBJ2-3; 7 positions match TRBD1. The sequence came from an older woman in a cohort exposed to, infected with or recovered from COVID-19 (not recorded which). Sequencing input: PBMCs or T cells enriched from blood (not recorded which). CDR3 in amino acids: CATSDWSTGEDTQYF. The CDR3 DNA reads as TGTGCCACCAGTGATTGGTCTACAGGGGAAGATACGCAGTATTTT.